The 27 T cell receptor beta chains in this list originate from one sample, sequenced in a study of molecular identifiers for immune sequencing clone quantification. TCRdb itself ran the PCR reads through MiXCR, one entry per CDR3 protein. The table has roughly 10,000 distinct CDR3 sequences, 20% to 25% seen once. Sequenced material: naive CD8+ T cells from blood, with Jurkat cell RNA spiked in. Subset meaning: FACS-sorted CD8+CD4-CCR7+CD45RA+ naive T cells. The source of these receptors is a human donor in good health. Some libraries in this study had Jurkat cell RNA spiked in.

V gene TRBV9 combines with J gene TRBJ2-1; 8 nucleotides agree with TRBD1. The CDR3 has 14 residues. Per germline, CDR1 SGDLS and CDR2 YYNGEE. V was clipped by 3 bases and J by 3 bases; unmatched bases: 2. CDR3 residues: CASSAGQGYNEQFF. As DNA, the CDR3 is TGTGCCAGCAGCGCCGGACAGGGCTACAATGAGCAGTTCTTC.

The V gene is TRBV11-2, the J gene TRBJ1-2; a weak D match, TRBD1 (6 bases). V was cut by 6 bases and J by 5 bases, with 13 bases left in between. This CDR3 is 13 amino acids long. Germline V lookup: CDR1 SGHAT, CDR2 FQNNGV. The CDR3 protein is CASSPDRSYGYTF. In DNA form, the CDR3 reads TGTGCCAGCAGTCCCGACAGGTCTTATGGCTACACCTTC.

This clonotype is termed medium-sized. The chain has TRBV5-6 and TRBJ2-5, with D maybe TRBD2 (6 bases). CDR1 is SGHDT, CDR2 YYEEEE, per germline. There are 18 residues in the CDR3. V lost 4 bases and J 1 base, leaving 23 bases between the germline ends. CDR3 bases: TGTGCCAGCAGCCCCTCCACCCCGACTAGACTACGCCAAGAGACCCAGTACTTC. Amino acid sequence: CASSPSTPTRLRQETQYF.

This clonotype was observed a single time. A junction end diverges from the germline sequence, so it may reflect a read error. CDR3 nucleotides: TGTGCCAGCAGCTCTATACTAGAACCAAATACGCAATATTTT. Encoded protein: CASSSILEPNTQYF. The chain joins TRBV7-9 to TRBJ2-3; a weak D match, TRBD2 (5 bases). CDR1 is SEHNR and CDR2 is FQNEAQ in the germline V gene (reference sequence). The CDR3 extends over 14 amino acids.

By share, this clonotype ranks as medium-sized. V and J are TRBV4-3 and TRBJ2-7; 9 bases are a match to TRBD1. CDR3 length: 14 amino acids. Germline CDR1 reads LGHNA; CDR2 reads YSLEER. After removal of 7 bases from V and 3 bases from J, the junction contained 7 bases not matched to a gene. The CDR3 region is CASKAGTGSYEQYF. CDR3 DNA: TGCGCCAGCAAAGCCGGGACAGGGAGCTACGAGCAGTACTTC.

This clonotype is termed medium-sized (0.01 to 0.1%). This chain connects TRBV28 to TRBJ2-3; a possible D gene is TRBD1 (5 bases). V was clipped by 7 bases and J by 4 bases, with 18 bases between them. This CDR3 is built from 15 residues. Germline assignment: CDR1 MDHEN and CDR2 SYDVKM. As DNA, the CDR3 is TGTGCCAGCACCCCCTATGTAGCAGGGCCAGATACGCAGTATTTT. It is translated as CASTPYVAGPDTQYF.

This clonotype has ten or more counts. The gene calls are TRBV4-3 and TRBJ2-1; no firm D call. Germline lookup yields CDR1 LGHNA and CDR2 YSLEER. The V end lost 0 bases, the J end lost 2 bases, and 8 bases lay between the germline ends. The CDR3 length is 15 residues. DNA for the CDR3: TGCGCCAGCAGCCAAGATAGGTACACCTACAATGAGCAGTTCTTC. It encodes CASSQDRYTYNEQFF.

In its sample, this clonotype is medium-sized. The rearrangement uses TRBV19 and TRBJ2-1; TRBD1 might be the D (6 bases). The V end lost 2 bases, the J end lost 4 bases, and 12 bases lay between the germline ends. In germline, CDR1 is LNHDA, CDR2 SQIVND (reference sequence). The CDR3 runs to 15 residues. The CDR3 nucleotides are TGTGCCAGTAGTATATTCGGGGACACTTACAATGAGCAGTTCTTC. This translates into CASSIFGDTYNEQFF.

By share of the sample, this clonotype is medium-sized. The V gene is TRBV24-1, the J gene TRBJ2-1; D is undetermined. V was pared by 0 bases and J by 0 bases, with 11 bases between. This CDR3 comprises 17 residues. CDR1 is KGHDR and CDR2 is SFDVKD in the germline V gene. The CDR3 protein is CATSDLVRFPSYNEQFF. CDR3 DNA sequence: TGTGCCACCAGTGATTTGGTCAGGTTCCCCTCCTACAATGAGCAGTTCTTC.

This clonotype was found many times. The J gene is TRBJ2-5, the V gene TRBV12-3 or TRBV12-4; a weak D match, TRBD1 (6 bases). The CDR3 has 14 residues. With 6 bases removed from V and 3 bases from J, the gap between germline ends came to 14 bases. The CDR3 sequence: CASSPTGSEETQYF. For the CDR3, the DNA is TGTGCCAGCAGCCCGACAGGTTCGGAAGAGACCCAGTACTTC.

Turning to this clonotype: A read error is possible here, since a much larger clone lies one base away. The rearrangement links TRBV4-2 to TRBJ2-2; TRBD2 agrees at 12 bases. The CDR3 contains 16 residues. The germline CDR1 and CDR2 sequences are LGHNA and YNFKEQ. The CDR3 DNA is TGTGCCAGCAGCGGACTAGCGGGAATCGGGACCGGGGGGCTGTTTTTT. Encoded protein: CASSGLAGIGTGGLFF.

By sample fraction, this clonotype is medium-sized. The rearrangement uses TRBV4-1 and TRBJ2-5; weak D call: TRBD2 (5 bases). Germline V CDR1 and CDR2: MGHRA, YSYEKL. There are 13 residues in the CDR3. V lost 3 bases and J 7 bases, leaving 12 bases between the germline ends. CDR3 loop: CASSQGKGGTQYF. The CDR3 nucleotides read TGCGCCAGCAGCCAGGGAAAAGGAGGGACCCAGTACTTC.

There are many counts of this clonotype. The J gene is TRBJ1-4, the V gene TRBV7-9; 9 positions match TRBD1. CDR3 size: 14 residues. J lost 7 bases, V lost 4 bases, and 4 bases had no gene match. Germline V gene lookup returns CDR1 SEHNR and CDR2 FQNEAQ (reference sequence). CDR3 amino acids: CASSSGTGSEKLFF. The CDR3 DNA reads TGTGCCAGCAGCTCCGGGACAGGGAGTGAAAAACTGTTTTTT.

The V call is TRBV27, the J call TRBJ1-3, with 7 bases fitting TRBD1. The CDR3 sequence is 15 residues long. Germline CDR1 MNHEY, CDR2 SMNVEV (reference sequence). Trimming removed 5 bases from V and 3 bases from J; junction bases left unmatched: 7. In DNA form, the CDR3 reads TGTGCCAGCAGTCGCGGACAGGAGCTTGGAAACACCATATATTTT. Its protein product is CASSRGQELGNTIYF.

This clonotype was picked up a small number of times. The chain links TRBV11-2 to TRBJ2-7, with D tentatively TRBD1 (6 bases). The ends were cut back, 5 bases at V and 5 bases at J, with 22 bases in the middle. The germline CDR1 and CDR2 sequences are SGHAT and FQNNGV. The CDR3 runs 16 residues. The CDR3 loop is CASSPPFGAPGDEQYF. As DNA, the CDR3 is TGTGCCAGCAGCCCACCTTTTGGAGCCCCAGGGGACGAGCAGTACTTC. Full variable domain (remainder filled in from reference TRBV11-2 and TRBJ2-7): EAGVAQSPRYKIIEKRQSVAFWCNPISGHATLYWYQQILGQGPKLLIQFQNNGVVDDSQLPKDRFSAERLKGVDSTLKIQPAKLEDSAVYLCASSPPFGAPGDEQYFGPGTRLTVT.

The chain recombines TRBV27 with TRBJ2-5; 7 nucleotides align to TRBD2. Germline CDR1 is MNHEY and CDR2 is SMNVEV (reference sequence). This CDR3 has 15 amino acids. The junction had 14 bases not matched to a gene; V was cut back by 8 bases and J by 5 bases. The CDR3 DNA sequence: TGTGCCAGCGCGGCGCGGGGAGGGTCGGGTGAGACCCAGTACTTC. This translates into CASAARGGSGETQYF.

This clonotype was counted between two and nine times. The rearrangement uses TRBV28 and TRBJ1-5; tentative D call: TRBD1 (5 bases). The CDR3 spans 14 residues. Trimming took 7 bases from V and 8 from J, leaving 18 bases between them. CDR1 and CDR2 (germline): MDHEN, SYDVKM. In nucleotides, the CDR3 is TGTGCCAGCAAACGGACACCCTCTATGGAGCCCCAGCATTTT. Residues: CASKRTPSMEPQHF.

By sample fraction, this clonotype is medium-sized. The CDR3 sequence: CASSEAASVADTQYF. CDR3 in DNA: TGTGCCAGCAGTGAGGCGGCTAGCGTGGCAGATACGCAGTATTTT. V is TRBV2 and J is TRBJ2-3, with a possible D match to TRBD2 (6 bases). Per the germline V gene, CDR1 is SNHLY and CDR2 is FYNNEI. V was clipped by 3 bases and J by 4 bases, with 14 bases between them. The length of the CDR3 is 15 residues. The full variable domain, with the rest looked up from reference TRBV2 and TRBJ2-3, is EPEVTQTPSHQVTQMGQEVILRCVPISNHLYFYWYRQILGQKVEFLVSFYNNEISEKSEIFDDQFSVERPDGSNFTLKIRSTKLEDSAMYFCASSEAASVADTQYFGPGTRLTVL.

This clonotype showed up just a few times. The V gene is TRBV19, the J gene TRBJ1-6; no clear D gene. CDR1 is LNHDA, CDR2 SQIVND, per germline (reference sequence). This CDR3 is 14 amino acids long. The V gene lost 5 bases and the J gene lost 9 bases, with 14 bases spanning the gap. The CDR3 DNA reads TGTGCCAGTAGTCGAGGGTCTTTGGCTTCACCCCTCCACTTT. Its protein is CASSRGSLASPLHF.

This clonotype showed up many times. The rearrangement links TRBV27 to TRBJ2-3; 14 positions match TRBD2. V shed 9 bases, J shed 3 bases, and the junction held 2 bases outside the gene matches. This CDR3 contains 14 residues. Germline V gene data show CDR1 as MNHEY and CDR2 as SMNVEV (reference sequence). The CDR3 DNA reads TGTGCCAGTCGACTAGCGGGGGGGACAGATACGCAGTATTTT. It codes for CASRLAGGTDTQYF.

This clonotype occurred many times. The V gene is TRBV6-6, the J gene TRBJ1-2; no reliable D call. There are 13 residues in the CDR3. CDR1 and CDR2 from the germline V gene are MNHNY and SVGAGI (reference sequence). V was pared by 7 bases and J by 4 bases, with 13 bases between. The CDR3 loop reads CASTTRDSYGYTF. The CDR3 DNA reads TGTGCCAGCACAACAAGGGATTCCTATGGCTACACCTTC.

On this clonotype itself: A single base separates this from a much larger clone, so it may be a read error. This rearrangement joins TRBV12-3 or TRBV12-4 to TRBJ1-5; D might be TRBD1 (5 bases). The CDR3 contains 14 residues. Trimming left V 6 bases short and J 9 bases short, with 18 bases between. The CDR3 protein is CASSFDSRDRPQHF. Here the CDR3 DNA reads TGTGCCAGCAGCTTCGATAGCCGGGACCGGCCCCAGCATTTT.

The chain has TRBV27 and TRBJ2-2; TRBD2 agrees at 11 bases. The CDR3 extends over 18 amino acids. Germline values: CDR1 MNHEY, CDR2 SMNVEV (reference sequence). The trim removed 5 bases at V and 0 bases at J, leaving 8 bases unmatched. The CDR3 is CASSTRTSGSANTGELFF. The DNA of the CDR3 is TGTGCCAGCAGTACTCGGACTAGCGGGTCCGCGAACACCGGGGAGCTGTTTTTT.

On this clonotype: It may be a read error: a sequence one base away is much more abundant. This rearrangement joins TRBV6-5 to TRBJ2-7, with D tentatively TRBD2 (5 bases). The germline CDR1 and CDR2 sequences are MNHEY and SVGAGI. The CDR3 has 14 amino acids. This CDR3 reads CASSRGESSYERYF. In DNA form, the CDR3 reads TGTGCCAGCAGTCGGGGAGAGAGCTCCTACGAGCGGTACTTC.

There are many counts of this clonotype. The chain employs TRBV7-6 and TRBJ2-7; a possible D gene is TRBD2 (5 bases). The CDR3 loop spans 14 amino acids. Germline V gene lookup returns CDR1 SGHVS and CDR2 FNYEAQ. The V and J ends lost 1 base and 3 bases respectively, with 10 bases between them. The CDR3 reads CASSLGESFYEQYF. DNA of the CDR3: TGTGCCAGCAGCTTAGGGGAGTCTTTCTACGAGCAGTACTTC.

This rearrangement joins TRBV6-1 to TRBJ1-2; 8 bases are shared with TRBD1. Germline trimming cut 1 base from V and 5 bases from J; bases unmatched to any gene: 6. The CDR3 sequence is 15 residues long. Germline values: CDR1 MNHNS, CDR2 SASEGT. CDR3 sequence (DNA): TGTGCCAGCAGTGAAGGCAGGGGGCCTGGGTATGGCTACACCTTC. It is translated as CASSEGRGPGYGYTF.

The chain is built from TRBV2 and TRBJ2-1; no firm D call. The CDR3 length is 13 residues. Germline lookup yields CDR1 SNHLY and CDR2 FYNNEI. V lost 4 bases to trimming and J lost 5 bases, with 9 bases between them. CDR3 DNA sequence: TGTGCCAGCAGTGTTGAGTTGAACAATGAGCAGTTCTTC. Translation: CASSVELNNEQFF.